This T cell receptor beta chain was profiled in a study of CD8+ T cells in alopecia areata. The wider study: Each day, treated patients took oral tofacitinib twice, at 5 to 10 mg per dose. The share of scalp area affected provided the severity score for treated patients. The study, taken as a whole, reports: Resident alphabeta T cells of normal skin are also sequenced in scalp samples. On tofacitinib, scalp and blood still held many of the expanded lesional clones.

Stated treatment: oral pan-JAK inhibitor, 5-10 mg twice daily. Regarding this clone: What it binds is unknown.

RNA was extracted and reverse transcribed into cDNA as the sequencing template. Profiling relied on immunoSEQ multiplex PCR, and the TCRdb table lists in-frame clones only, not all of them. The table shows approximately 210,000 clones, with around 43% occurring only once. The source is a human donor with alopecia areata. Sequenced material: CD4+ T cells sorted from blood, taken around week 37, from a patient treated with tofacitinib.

The CDR3 here is CAWSVQGFRETQYF. DNA of the CDR3: TGTGCCTGGAGTGTACAGGGGTTTCGAGAGACCCAGTACTTC. The chain combines TRBV30 with TRBJ2-5, with 7 bases that match TRBD1. V trimming: 0 bases; J trimming: 4 bases; junction bases outside the gene matches: 5. CDR1 is GTSNPN and CDR2 is SVGIG in the germline V gene (reference sequence). CDR3 length: 14 amino acids.